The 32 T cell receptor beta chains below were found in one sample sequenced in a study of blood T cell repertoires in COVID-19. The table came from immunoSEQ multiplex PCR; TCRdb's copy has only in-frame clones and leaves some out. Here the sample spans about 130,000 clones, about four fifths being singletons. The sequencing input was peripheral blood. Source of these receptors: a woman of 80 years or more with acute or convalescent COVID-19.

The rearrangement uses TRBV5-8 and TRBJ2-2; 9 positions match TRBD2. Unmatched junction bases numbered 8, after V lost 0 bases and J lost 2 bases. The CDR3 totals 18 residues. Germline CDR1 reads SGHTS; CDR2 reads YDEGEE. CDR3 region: CASSLALTSGQNTGELFF. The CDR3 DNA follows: TGTGCCAGCAGCTTGGCCCTAACTAGCGGGCAAAACACCGGGGAGCTGTTTTTT.

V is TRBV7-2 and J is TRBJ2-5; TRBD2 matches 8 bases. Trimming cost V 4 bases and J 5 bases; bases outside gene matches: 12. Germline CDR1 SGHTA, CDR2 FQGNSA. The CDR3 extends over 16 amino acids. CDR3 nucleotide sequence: TGTGCCAGCAGCTACGGGGGGGGGCCCTACAAGGAGACCCAGTACTTC. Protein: CASSYGGGPYKETQYF.

The CDR3, as DNA: TGTGCCAGCAGTTACAGGGCTAGGGGACAGCCCCAGCATTTT. Protein sequence: CASSYRARGQPQHF. This sequence joins TRBV27 and TRBJ1-5; D is possibly TRBD1 (6 bases). CDR1 and CDR2 (germline): MNHEY, SMNVEV (reference sequence). V was trimmed by 4 bases and J by 7 bases, leaving 14 bases between them. The CDR3 length is 14 residues.

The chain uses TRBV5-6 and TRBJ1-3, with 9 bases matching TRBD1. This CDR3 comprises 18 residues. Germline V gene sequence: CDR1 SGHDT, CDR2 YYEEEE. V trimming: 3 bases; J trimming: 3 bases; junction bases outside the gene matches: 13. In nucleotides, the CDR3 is TGTGCCAGCAGCTCCCTCCCCCGGACAGGGGAAGGTGGAAACACCATATATTTT. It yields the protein CASSSLPRTGEGGNTIYF.

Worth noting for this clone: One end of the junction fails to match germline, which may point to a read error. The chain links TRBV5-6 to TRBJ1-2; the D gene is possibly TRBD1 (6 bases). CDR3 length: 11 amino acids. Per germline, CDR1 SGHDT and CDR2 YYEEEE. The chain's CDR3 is CASGWTEDMSF. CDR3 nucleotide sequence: TGTGCCAGCGGATGGACAGAGGATATGAGCTTC.

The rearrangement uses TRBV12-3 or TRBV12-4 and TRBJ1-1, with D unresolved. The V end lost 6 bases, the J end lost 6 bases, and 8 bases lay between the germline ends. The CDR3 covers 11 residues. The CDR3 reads CASSPLAEAFF. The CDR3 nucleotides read TGTGCCAGCAGCCCTCTCGCTGAAGCTTTCTTT.

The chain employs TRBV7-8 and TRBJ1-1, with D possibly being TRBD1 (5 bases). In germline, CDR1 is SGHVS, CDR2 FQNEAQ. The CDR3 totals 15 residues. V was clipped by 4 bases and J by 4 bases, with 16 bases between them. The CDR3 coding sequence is TGTGCCAGCAGCTCCCGTGGAAGGGGTAGCACTGAAGCTTTCTTT. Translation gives CASSSRGRGSTEAFF.

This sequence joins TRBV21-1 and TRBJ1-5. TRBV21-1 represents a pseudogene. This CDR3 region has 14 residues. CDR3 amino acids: CASRAERNNQPQHF. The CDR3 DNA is TGTGCCAGCAGAGCGGAACGGAACAATCAGCCCCAGCATTTT.

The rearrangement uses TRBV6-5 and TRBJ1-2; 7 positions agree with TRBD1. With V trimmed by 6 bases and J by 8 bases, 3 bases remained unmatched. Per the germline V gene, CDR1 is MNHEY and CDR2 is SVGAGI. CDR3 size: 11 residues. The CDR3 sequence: CASRQGSGYTF. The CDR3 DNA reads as TGTGCCAGCAGACAGGGGTCCGGCTACACCTTC.

The CDR3: CASTPEEGYGYTF. The CDR3 bases are TGTGCCAGCACCCCGGAGGAGGGCTATGGCTACACCTTC. The chain combines TRBV27 with TRBJ1-2; D ambiguous. This CDR3 comprises 13 residues. CDR1 is MNHEY and CDR2 is SMNVEV in the germline V gene (reference sequence). V was trimmed by 7 bases and J by 4 bases, leaving 13 bases between them.

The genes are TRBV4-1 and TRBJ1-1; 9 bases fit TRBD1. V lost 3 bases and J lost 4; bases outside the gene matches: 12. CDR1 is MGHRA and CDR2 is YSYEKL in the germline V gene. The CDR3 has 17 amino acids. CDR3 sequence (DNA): TGCGCCAGCAGCCACCCCGAACAGGGGGCGAGAGGCACTGAAGCTTTCTTT. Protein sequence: CASSHPEQGARGTEAFF.

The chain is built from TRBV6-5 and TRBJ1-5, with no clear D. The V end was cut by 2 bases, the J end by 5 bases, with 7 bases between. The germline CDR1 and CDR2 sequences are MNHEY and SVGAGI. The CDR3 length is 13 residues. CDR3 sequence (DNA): TGTGCCAGCAGTTACCAGGTTGATCAGCCCCAGCATTTT. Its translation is CASSYQVDQPQHF.

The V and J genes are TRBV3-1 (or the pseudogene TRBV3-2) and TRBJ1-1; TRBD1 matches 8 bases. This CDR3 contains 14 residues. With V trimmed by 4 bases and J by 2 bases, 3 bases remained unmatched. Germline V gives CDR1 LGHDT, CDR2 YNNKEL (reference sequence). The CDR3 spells CASSLDRVNTEAFF. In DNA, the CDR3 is TGTGCCAGCAGCCTGGACAGGGTTAACACTGAAGCTTTCTTT.

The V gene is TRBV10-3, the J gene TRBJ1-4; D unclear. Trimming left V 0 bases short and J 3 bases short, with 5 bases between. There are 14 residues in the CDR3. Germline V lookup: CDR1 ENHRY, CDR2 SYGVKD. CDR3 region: CAISESRANEKLFF. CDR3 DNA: TGTGCCATCAGTGAGTCCCGGGCTAATGAAAAACTGTTTTTT.

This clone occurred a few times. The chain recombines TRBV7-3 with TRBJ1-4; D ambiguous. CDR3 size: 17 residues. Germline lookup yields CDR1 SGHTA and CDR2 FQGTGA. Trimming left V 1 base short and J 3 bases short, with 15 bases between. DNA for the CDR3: TGTGCCAGCAGCTTAAGGGCTTTCGGGGAGGCTAATGAAAAACTGTTTTTT. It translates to CASSLRAFGEANEKLFF.

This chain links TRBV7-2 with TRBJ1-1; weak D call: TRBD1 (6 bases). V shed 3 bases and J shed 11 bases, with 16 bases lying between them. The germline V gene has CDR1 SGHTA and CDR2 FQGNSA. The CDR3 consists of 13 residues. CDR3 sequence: CASSFGGGLRAFF. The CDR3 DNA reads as TGTGCCAGCAGCTTCGGGGGGGGCTTGAGGGCTTTCTTT.

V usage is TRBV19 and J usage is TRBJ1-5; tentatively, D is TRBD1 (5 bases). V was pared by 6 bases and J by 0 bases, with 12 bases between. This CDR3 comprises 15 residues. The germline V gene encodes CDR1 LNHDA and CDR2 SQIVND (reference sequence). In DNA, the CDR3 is TGTGCCAGTAGCAGACAGTGGTATAGCAATCAGCCCCAGCATTTT. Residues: CASSRQWYSNQPQHF.

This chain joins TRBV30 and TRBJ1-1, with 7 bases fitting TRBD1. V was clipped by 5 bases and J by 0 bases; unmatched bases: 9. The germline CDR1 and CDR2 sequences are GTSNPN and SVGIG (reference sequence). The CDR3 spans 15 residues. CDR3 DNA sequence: TGTGCCTGGGCTTCCGGGACAGATATGAACACTGAAGCTTTCTTT. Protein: CAWASGTDMNTEAFF.

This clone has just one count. The CDR3 protein is CASSQEFTGSYYEQYF. The CDR3 DNA reads as TGCGCCAGCAGCCAAGAATTTACAGGCAGCTATTACGAGCAGTACTTC. This chain joins TRBV4-1 and TRBJ2-7; a weak D match, TRBD1 (5 bases). V lost 0 bases to trimming and J lost 4 bases, with 16 bases between them. Per germline, CDR1 MGHRA and CDR2 YSYEKL. The CDR3 contains 16 residues.

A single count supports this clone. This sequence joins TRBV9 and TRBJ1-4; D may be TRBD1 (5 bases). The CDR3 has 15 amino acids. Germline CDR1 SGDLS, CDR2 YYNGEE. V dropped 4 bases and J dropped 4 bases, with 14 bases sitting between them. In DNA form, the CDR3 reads TGTGCCAGCAGCCTCCGGGGAGGGGTTAATGAAAAACTGTTTTTT. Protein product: CASSLRGGVNEKLFF.

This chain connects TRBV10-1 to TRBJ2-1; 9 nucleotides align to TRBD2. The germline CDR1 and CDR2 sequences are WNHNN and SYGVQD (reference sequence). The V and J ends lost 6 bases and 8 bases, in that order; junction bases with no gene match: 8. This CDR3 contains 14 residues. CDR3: CASSERTSVDEQFF. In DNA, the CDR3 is TGCGCCAGCAGCGAGCGGACTAGCGTCGATGAGCAGTTCTTC.

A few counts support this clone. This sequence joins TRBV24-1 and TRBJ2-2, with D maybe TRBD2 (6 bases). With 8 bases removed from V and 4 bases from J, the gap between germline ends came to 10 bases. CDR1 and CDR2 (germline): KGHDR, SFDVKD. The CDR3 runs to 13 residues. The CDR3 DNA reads TGTGCCACCAACGACGGGGGCACCGGGGAGCTGTTTTTT. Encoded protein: CATNDGGTGELFF.

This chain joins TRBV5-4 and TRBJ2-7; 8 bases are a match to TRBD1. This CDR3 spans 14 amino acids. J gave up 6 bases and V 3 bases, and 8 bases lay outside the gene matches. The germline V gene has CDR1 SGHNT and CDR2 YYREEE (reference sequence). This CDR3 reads CASSSRQGPGEQYF. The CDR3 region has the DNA TGTGCCAGCAGCTCAAGACAGGGGCCGGGCGAGCAGTACTTC. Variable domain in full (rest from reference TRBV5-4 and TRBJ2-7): ETGVTQSPTHLIKTRGQQVTLRCSSQSGHNTVSWYQQALGQGPQFIFQYYREEENGRGNFPPRFSGLQFPNYSSELNVNALELDDSALYLCASSSRQGPGEQYFGPGTRLTVT.

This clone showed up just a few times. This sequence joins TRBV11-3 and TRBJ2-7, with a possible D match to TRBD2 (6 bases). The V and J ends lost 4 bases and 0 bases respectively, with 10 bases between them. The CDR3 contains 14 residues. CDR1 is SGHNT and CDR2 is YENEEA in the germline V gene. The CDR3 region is CASSSEGTSYEQYF. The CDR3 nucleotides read TGTGCCAGCAGCTCGGAGGGCACCTCCTACGAGCAGTACTTC.

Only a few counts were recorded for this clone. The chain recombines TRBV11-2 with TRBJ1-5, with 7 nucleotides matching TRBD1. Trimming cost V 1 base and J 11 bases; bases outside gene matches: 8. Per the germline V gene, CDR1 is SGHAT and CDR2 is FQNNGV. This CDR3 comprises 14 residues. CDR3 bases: TGTGCCAGCAGCTTAGGACAGGGCCATTCGTCCCAGCATTTT. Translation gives CASSLGQGHSSQHF.

In DNA form, the CDR3 reads TGTGCCAGCAGCCCCGAGGGTCGCTTTGAGAATGAGCAGTTCTTC. It is translated as CASSPEGRFENEQFF. The chain recombines TRBV6-5 with TRBJ2-1; tentatively, D is TRBD2 (5 bases). Deletions cut 6 bases from V and 7 bases from J, with 19 bases between. CDR1 MNHEY and CDR2 SVGAGI come from the germline V gene. The CDR3 sequence is 15 residues long.

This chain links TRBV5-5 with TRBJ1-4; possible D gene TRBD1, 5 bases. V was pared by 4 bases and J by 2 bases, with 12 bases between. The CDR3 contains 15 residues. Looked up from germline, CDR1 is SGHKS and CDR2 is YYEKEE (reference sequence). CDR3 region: CASSATGGTNEKLFF. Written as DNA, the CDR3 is TGTGCCAGCAGCGCCACGGGGGGGACTAATGAAAAACTGTTTTTT.

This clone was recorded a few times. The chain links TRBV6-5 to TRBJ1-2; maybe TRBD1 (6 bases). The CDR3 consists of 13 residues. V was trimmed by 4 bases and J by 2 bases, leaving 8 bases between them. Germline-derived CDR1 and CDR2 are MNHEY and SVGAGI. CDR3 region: CASSLQGNYGYTF. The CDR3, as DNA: TGTGCCAGCAGTTTGCAGGGGAACTATGGCTACACCTTC.

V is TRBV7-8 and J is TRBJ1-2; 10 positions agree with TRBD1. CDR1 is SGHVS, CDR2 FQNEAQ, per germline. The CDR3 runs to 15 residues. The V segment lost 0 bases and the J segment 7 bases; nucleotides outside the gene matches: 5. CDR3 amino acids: CASSLADRGSAGYTF. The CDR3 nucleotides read TGTGCCAGCAGCTTAGCGGACAGGGGGTCGGCTGGCTACACCTTC. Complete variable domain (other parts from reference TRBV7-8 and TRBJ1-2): GAGVSQSPRYKVAKRGQDVALRCDPISGHVSLFWYQQALGQGPEFLTYFQNEAQLDKSGLPSDRFFAERPEGSVSTLKIQRTQQEDSAVYLCASSLADRGSAGYTFGSGTRLTVV.

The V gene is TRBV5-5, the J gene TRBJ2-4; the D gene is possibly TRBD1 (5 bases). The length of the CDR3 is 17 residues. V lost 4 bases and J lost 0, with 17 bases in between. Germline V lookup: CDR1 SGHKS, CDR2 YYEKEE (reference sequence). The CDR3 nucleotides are TGTGCCAGCAGCGCTGCGAGACAGCTACTAGCCAAAAACATTCAGTACTTC. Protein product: CASSAARQLLAKNIQYF.

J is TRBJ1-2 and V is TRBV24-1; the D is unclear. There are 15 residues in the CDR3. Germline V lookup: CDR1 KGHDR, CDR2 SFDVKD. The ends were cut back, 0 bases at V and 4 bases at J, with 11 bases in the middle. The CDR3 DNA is TGTGCCACCAGTGATTTGCCCACCATGAGCTATGGCTACACCTTC. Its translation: CATSDLPTMSYGYTF.

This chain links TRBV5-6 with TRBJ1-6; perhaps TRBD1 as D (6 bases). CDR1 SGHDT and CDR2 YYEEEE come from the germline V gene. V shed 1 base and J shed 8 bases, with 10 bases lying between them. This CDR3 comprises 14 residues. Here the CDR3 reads CASSLRQGHSPLHF. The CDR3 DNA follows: TGTGCCAGCAGCTTGAGGCAGGGGCATTCACCCCTCCACTTT.